This T cell receptor (beta chain) was profiled in a study of T cells in Graves' hyperthyroidism and ophthalmopathy. Amplified regions were TCR beta CDR3 sequences from RNA transcripts. An initial round of RT-PCR targeting the TCR CDR3 relied on the HTBI primer set. One entry per CDR3 protein, called by TCRdb with MiXCR from the multiplex PCR reads. The sample yields about 500,000 distinct CDR3 sequences, 17% seen once. As to this clonotype: An end of the junction differs from the germline gene, which may be a read error.

The source of this sequence is a woman under 30 with Graves' ophthalmopathy. Sequenced: blood.

The CDR3 nucleotides are TGTGCCAGCGGCTTGGGTTACGGGAATCAGCCCCAGCATTTT. It yields the protein CASGLGYGNQPQHF. The genes are TRBV13 and TRBJ1-5, with D hard to call. The germline V gene has CDR1 PRHDT and CDR2 FYEKMQ (reference sequence). This CDR3 has 14 residues.